Shown below are 8 T cell receptor beta chains from a single sample sequenced in a study of blood T cell repertoires in COVID-19. Method: immunoSEQ multiplex PCR; TCRdb's copy keeps in-frame clones and lacks some. This table has 250,000 to 350,000 clones, roughly 90% appearing once. Sequenced: PBMCs or T cells enriched from blood (not recorded which). The receptors here all came from a woman between 50 and 59 years old who had been exposed to COVID-19.

The chain carries TRBV5-4 and TRBJ2-1; D ambiguous. This CDR3 contains 15 residues. Trimming took 4 bases from V and 1 from J, leaving 12 bases between them. The germline CDR1 and CDR2 sequences are SGHNT and YYREEE (reference sequence). For the CDR3, the DNA is TGTGCCAGCAGCCCGCCCGTGAGTTCCTACAATGAGCAGTTCTTC. This encodes CASSPPVSSYNEQFF.

The chain carries TRBV7-2 and TRBJ1-6, with D hard to call. The CDR3 runs 16 residues. V lost 3 bases and J 9 bases, leaving 18 bases between the germline ends. The germline gives CDR1 SGHTA, CDR2 FQGNSA. CDR3 region: CASSFEAPKLSSPLHF. The CDR3 coding sequence is TGTGCCAGCAGCTTTGAGGCCCCGAAGCTTAGTTCACCCCTCCACTTT.

The chain has TRBV7-2 and TRBJ2-7, with D maybe TRBD1 (6 bases). CDR3 length: 15 residues. In germline, CDR1 is SGHTA, CDR2 FQGNSA. V was clipped by 5 bases and J by 0 bases, with 14 bases between them. The CDR3 sequence: CASSPPRGSSYEQYF. CDR3 sequence (DNA): TGTGCCAGCAGCCCTCCCAGGGGATCCTCCTACGAGCAGTACTTC.

The V and J genes are TRBV27 and TRBJ1-6; 9 bases agree with TRBD1. Trimming cost V 4 bases and J 10 bases; bases outside gene matches: 20. The CDR3 is 19 amino acids. Germline V CDR1 and CDR2: MNHEY, SMNVEV (reference sequence). CDR3 nucleotide sequence: TGTGCCAGCAGTTCGCCACAGGGGGCAGGGGGTTACGGAAAATCACCCCTCCACTTT. Protein product: CASSSPQGAGGYGKSPLHF.

The V call is TRBV19, the J call TRBJ1-2; D unclear. The CDR3 loop spans 15 amino acids. The germline gives CDR1 LNHDA, CDR2 SQIVND (reference sequence). The V end was cut by 3 bases, the J end by 3 bases, with 14 bases between. The CDR3: CASSIFFESYYGYTF. As DNA, the CDR3 is TGTGCCAGTAGTATTTTCTTTGAGAGTTACTATGGCTACACCTTC.

The chain couples TRBV11-3 to TRBJ2-5, with TRBD1 matching 8 bases. V shed 5 bases, J shed 2 bases, and the junction held 7 bases outside the gene matches. The CDR3 sequence is 15 residues long. CDR1 is SGHNT, CDR2 YENEEA, per germline. Here the CDR3 reads CASSVTGVAQETQYF. In DNA form, the CDR3 reads TGTGCCAGCAGCGTGACAGGGGTGGCTCAAGAGACCCAGTACTTC.

The genes are TRBV7-2 and TRBJ1-4; D call uncertain. Germline V CDR1 and CDR2: SGHTA, FQGNSA. Trimming pared 5 bases from V and 0 bases from J, leaving 10 bases between. The CDR3 runs to 15 residues. The CDR3 DNA is TGTGCCAGCAGCAAAAACGGTCCAACTAATGAAAAACTGTTTTTT. It translates to CASSKNGPTNEKLFF.

The rearrangement links TRBV2 to TRBJ1-4; a possible D gene is TRBD1 (5 bases). This CDR3 comprises 15 residues. V gave up 6 bases and J gave up 5 bases, with 16 bases separating them. Per germline, CDR1 SNHLY and CDR2 FYNNEI. Here the CDR3 reads CASRDQGTLNEKLFF. The CDR3 bases are TGTGCCAGCAGGGACCAGGGAACCCTGAATGAAAAACTGTTTTTT.